The 17 T cell receptor beta chains in this list originate from one sample, sequenced in a study of response to subunit inactivated influenza vaccine. TCRdb reanalysed the RT-PCR reads using MiXCR and keeps one entry per CDR3 protein. The sample lists approximately 730,000 distinct CDR3 sequences; 11% to 15% were seen once. The sequencing used PBMCs from blood, collected 14 days before vaccination. The receptor set was obtained from a man aged 50-60 years who received an inactivated influenza vaccine.

This clonotype was seen a few times. The V gene is TRBV7-8, the J gene TRBJ2-5; D gene uncertain. Trimming removed 2 bases at V and 4 bases at J, with 14 bases between. CDR1 is SGHVS and CDR2 is FQNEAQ in the germline V gene. The CDR3 runs 15 residues. This CDR3 reads CASSLYRPPSETQYF. CDR3 nucleotides: TGTGCCAGCAGCTTATATAGACCCCCCTCAGAGACCCAGTACTTC.

This chain links TRBV7-8 with TRBJ2-7; a weak D match, TRBD1 (5 bases). Germline assignment: CDR1 SGHVS and CDR2 FQNEAQ. Trimming removed 5 bases from V and 5 bases from J, with 16 bases in between. This CDR3 spans 14 amino acids. This CDR3 is CASSPVQGFNEQYF. The CDR3 DNA is TGTGCCAGCAGCCCCGTCCAGGGATTCAACGAGCAGTACTTC.

This clonotype was seen many times. The rearrangement links TRBV6-1 to TRBJ1-5; the match to TRBD1 covers 7 bases. With V trimmed by 7 bases and J by 7 bases, 7 bases remained unmatched. This CDR3 has 13 amino acids. Germline loops: CDR1 MNHNS, CDR2 SASEGT. CDR3 sequence (DNA): TGTGCCAGCACCCAGGGGGTTTCGCAGCCCCAGCATTTT. Translated: CASTQGVSQPQHF.

The V call is TRBV5-1, the J call TRBJ2-3; unclear D gene. The CDR3 has 15 amino acids. V lost 4 bases and J 0 bases, leaving 12 bases between the germline ends. Germline V gives CDR1 SGHRS, CDR2 YFSETQ. The DNA of the CDR3 is TGCGCCAGCAGCAAAGACTGGCGTAGCACAGATACGCAGTATTTT. This encodes CASSKDWRSTDTQYF.

The chain is built from TRBV5-1 and TRBJ1-1; no firm D call. The V end was cut by 0 bases, the J end by 0 bases, with 12 bases between. Germline CDR1 reads SGHRS; CDR2 reads YFSETQ. This CDR3 region has 16 residues. CDR3 in amino acids: CASSLGRIVMNTEAFF. Written as DNA, the CDR3 is TGCGCCAGCAGCTTGGGACGGATCGTCATGAACACTGAAGCTTTCTTT.

This chain connects TRBV20-1 to TRBJ2-7, with D possibly being TRBD1 (6 bases). CDR3 length equals 15 residues. Germline V gene sequence: CDR1 DFQATT, CDR2 SNEGSKA (reference sequence). V was trimmed by 2 bases and J by 3 bases, leaving 17 bases between them. The CDR3: CSARSDRQGGYEQYF. DNA for the CDR3: TGCAGTGCTAGATCCGACAGACAAGGGGGCTACGAGCAGTACTTC.

This chain connects TRBV5-4 to TRBJ2-5; TRBD1 matches 9 bases. CDR1 and CDR2 from the germline V gene are SGHNT and YYREEE (reference sequence). The CDR3 is made up of 15 amino acids. The V gene end was trimmed by 3 bases and the J gene end by 5 bases; junction bases not matched to a gene: 8. The CDR3 coding sequence is TGTGCCAGCAGCTCTGAACAGGGGGCCGGTGAGACCCAGTACTTC. This codes for CASSSEQGAGETQYF.

This clonotype was seen only a few times. The V and J genes are TRBV9 and TRBJ2-7; TRBD1 is a possible D gene (6 bases). V lost 7 bases and J 3 bases, leaving 14 bases between the germline ends. The CDR3 consists of 13 residues. Germline V gene sequence: CDR1 SGDLS, CDR2 YYNGEE. DNA of the CDR3: TGTGCCAGCCATTGCGGACAGTTCTACGAGCAGTACTTC. Encoded protein: CASHCGQFYEQYF.

This clonotype was seen only a few times. The chain employs TRBV5-5 and TRBJ2-1; 8 nucleotides align to TRBD2. The trim removed 2 bases at V and 6 bases at J, leaving 10 bases unmatched. The germline CDR1 and CDR2 sequences are SGHKS and YYEKEE (reference sequence). The CDR3 is made up of 16 amino acids. Here the CDR3 reads CASSFTREGLANEQFF. The CDR3 nucleotides are TGTGCCAGCAGCTTTACACGGGAGGGCCTAGCCAATGAGCAGTTCTTC.

The chain combines TRBV2 with TRBJ1-6; D call uncertain. V lost 6 bases, J lost 7 bases, and 7 bases lay in between. CDR1 is SNHLY and CDR2 is FYNNEI in the germline V gene. The CDR3 covers 12 residues. CDR3: CASRDGNSPLHF. CDR3 DNA: TGTGCCAGCAGGGACGGGAATTCACCCCTCCACTTT.

This clonotype was observed at least ten times. V usage is TRBV28 and J usage is TRBJ2-3; D gene ambiguous. The CDR3 spans 16 residues. Germline values: CDR1 MDHEN, CDR2 SYDVKM. V lost 3 bases and J lost 0, with 13 bases in between. The CDR3 DNA reads TGTGCCAGCAGTTTGTCCGGTTTACTTAGCACAGATACGCAGTATTTT. Its protein is CASSLSGLLSTDTQYF. The full variable domain, in which reference TRBV28 and TRBJ2-3 provide the parts outside the CDR3, is DVKVTQSSRYLVKRTGEKVFLECVQDMDHENMFWYRQDPGLGLRLIYFSYDVKMKEKGDIPEGYSVSREKKERFSLILESASTNQTSMYLCASSLSGLLSTDTQYFGPGTRLTVL.

Ten or more counts support this clonotype. This chain links TRBV9 with TRBJ1-6; D remains ambiguous. The CDR3 has 13 amino acids. Germline CDR1 and CDR2: SGDLS and YYNGEE. With 4 bases removed from V and 6 bases from J, the gap between germline ends came to 8 bases. This CDR3 is CASSPEINSPLHF. The CDR3 nucleotides are TGTGCCAGCAGCCCAGAGATTAATTCACCCCTCCACTTT.

There are a few counts of this clonotype. The gene calls are TRBV28 and TRBJ2-1, with unresolved D. The V end was cut by 3 bases, the J end by 3 bases, with 12 bases between. The germline V gene encodes CDR1 MDHEN and CDR2 SYDVKM. CDR3 length: 15 amino acids. CDR3 DNA: TGTGCCAGCAGTTTGCTAATCCAAAGCTACAATGAGCAGTTCTTC. Residues: CASSLLIQSYNEQFF.

The V gene is TRBV4-1, the J gene TRBJ1-2; unclear D gene. Germline CDR1 is MGHRA and CDR2 is YSYEKL. The CDR3 has 15 amino acids. Trimming left V 0 bases short and J 1 base short, with 9 bases between. The CDR3 here is CASSQESTVNYGYTF. Here the CDR3 DNA reads TGCGCCAGCAGCCAAGAATCAACGGTTAACTATGGCTACACCTTC.

This clonotype was recorded a few times. The chain links TRBV3-1 to TRBJ2-7; 11 bases agree with TRBD2. Germline lookup yields CDR1 LGHDT and CDR2 YNNKEL (reference sequence). Trimming cost V 2 bases and J 2 bases; bases outside gene matches: 8. This CDR3 comprises 17 residues. The CDR3 protein is CASSQRLAGQFPYEQYF. As DNA, the CDR3 is TGTGCCAGCAGCCAAAGACTAGCGGGACAGTTTCCCTACGAGCAGTACTTC.

This rearrangement joins TRBV7-9 to TRBJ2-5; 7 bases are a match to TRBD1. Trimming at V came to 6 bases and at J to 2 bases, leaving 9 bases not matched to a gene. The CDR3 runs 15 residues. The germline V gene encodes CDR1 SEHNR and CDR2 FQNEAQ (reference sequence). The CDR3 sequence: CASRPGTVQQETQYF. The CDR3 DNA follows: TGTGCCAGCAGGCCAGGGACAGTCCAGCAAGAGACCCAGTACTTC.

The genes are TRBV14 and TRBJ2-5, with TRBD1 matching 11 bases. Losses at the gene ends were 7 bases for V and 4 bases for J; bases not matched to a gene: 8. Germline CDR1 and CDR2: SGHDN and FVKESK. CDR3 length equals 15 residues. The CDR3 region has the DNA TGTGCCAGCAACCCCACCGGGACAGGGGGAGAGACCCAGTACTTC. Amino acid sequence: CASNPTGTGGETQYF.